The T cell receptor beta chain under discussion was sequenced for a study of regulatory T cells in long-lasting Graves disease. Whole-study findings and limits: Persistent disease samples used TRBV28, TRBJ1-2 and TRBJ2-5 preferentially.

This clonotype has a handful of counts. Its antigen is not known. Construction of TCR beta libraries relied on iRepertoire HTBI primers and on Arm-PCR targeting CDR3 regions. In TCRdb, the multiplex PCR reads were re-called with MiXCR into one record per CDR3 protein. This sample has fewer than 450,000 distinct CDR3 sequences, with around 24% found just once. As to time point: persistent/refractory GD, antithyroid drugs over 5 years with positive TRAb. RNA extracted from PBMCs served as the sequencing template. The CDR3 extends over 12 amino acids. Germline loops: CDR1 SQVTM, CDR2 ANQGSEA. Losses at the gene ends were 7 bases for V and 1 base for J; bases not matched to a gene: 3.

This specimen consisted of peripheral blood mononuclear cells (PBMCs), obtained when the disease was refractory, from a patient treated with antithyroid drugs. V gene TRBV29-1 combines with J gene TRBJ1-1, with 7 positions matching TRBD1. This receptor was identified in a female donor with Graves disease. CDR3 sequence reads: CSGGQRNTEAFF. The CDR3 DNA reads TGCAGCGGGGGACAGAGGAACACTGAAGCTTTCTTT. The whole variable domain, filled in from reference TRBV29-1 and TRBJ1-1, reads SAVISQKPSRDICQRGTSLTIQCQVDSQVTMMFWYRQQPGQSLTLIATANQGSEATYESGFVIDKFPISRPNLTFSTLTVSNMSPEDSSIYLCSGGQRNTEAFFGQGTRLTVV.